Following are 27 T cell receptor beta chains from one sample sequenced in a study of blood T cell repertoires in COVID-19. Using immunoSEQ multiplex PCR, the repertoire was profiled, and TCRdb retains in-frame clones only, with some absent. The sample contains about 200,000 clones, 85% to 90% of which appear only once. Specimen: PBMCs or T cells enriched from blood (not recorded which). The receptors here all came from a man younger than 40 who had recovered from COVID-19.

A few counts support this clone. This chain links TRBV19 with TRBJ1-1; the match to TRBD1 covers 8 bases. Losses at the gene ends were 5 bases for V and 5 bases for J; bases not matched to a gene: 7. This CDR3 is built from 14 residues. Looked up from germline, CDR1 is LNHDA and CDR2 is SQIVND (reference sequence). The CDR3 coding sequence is TGTGCCAGTAGTTCAGGGGGCAAGAGAACTGAAGCTTTCTTT. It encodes CASSSGGKRTEAFF.

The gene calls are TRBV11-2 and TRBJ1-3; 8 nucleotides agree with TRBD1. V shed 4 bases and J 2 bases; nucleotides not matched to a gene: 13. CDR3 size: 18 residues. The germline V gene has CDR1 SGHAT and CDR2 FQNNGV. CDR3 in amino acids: CASSYGQGRVGTGNTIYF. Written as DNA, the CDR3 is TGTGCCAGCAGCTACGGACAGGGCAGGGTGGGAACTGGAAACACCATATATTTT. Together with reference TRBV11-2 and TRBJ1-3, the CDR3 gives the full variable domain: EAGVAQSPRYKIIEKRQSVAFWCNPISGHATLYWYQQILGQGPKLLIQFQNNGVVDDSQLPKDRFSAERLKGVDSTLKIQPAKLEDSAVYLCASSYGQGRVGTGNTIYFGEGSWLTVV.

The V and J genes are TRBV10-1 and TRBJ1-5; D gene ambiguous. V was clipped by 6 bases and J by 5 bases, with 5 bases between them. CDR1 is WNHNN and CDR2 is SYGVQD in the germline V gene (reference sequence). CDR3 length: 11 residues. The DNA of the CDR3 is TGCGCCAGCAGAGGAGATCAGCCCCAGCATTTT. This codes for CASRGDQPQHF.

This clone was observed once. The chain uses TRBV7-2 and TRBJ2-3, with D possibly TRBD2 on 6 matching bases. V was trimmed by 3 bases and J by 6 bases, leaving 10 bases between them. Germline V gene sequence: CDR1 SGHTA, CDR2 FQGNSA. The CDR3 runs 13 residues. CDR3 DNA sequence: TGTGCCAGCAGCTTCCCCCGGGGGGATACGCAGTATTTT. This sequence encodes CASSFPRGDTQYF. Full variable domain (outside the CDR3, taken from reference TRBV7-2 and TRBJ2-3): GAGVSQSPSNKVTEKGKDVELRCDPISGHTALYWYRQSLGQGLEFLIYFQGNSAPDKSGLPSDRFSAERTGGSVSTLTIQRTQQEDSAVYLCASSFPRGDTQYFGPGTRLTVL.

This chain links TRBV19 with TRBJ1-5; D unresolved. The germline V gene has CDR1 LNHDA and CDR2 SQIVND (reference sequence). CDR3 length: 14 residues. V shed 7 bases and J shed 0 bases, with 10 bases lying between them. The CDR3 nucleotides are TGTGCCAGTAATGGGCAAAATAGCAATCAGCCCCAGCATTTT. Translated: CASNGQNSNQPQHF. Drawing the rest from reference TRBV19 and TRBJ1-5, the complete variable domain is DGGITQSPKYLFRKEGQNVTLSCEQNLNHDAMYWYRQDPGQGLRLIYYSQIVNDFQKGDIAEGYSVSREKKESFPLTVTSAQKNPTAFYLCASNGQNSNQPQHFGDGTRLSIL.

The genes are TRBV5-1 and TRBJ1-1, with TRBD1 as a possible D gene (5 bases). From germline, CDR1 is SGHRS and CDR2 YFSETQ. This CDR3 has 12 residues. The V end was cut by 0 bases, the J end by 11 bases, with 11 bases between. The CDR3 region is CASSLEGVLAFF. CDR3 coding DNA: TGCGCCAGCAGCTTGGAAGGGGTTTTGGCTTTCTTT.

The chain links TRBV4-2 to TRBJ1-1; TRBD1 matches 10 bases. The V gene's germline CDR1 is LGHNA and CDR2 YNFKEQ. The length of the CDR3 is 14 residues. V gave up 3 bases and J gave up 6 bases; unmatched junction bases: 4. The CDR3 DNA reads TGTGCCAGCAGCCAGACCGGACAGGGGGCTGAAGCTTTCTTT. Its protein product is CASSQTGQGAEAFF.

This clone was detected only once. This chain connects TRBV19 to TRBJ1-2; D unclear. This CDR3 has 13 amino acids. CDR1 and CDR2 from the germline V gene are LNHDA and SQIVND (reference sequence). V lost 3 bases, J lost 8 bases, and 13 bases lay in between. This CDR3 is CASSIAGVEGYTF. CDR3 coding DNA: TGTGCCAGTAGTATTGCTGGAGTAGAGGGCTACACCTTC.

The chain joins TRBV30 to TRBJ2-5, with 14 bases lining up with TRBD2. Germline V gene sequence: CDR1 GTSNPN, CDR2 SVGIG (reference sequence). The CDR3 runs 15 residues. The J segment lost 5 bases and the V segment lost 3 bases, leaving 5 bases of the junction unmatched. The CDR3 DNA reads TGTGCCTGGAGGGGGACTAGCGGGAGAGGGGAGACCCAGTACTTC. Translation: CAWRGTSGRGETQYF.

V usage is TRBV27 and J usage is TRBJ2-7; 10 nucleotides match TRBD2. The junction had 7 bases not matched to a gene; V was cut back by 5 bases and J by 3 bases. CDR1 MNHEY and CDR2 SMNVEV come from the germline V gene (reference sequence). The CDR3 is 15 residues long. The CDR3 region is CASSGPSGGIYEQYF. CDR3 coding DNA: TGTGCCAGCAGTGGTCCTAGCGGGGGTATCTACGAGCAGTACTTC.

DNA for the CDR3: TGTGCCAGCAGCTTAAGGGGACTAGCGACCGGGGAGCTGTTTTTT. Residues: CASSLRGLATGELFF. The J gene is TRBJ2-2, the V gene TRBV7-2; 10 nucleotides line up with TRBD2. Trimming took 2 bases from V and 5 from J; bases not matched to a gene: 2. Germline CDR1 reads SGHTA; CDR2 reads FQGNSA. CDR3 size: 15 residues.

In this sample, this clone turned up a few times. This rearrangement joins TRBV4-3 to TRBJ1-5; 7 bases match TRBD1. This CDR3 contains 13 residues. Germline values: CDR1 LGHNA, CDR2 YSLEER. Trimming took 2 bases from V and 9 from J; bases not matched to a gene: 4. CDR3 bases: TGCGCCAGCAGCCAAACGACAGGGATGCCCCAGCATTTT. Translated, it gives CASSQTTGMPQHF.

The CDR3 reads CASSGVQGNYGYTF. In nucleotides, the CDR3 is TGTGCCAGCAGCGGGGTACAGGGGAACTATGGCTACACCTTC. The V call is TRBV27, the J call TRBJ1-2; 7 positions agree with TRBD1. V gave up 6 bases and J gave up 2 bases; unmatched junction bases: 6. The CDR3 is 14 amino acids. Looked up from germline, CDR1 is MNHEY and CDR2 is SMNVEV (reference sequence).

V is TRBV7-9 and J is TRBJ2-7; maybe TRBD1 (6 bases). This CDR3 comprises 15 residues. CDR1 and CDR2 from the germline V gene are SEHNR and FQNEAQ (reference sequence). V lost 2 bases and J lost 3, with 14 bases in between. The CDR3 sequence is CASSLLSGQDYEQYF. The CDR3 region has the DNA TGTGCCAGCAGCTTACTGTCGGGACAAGACTACGAGCAGTACTTC.

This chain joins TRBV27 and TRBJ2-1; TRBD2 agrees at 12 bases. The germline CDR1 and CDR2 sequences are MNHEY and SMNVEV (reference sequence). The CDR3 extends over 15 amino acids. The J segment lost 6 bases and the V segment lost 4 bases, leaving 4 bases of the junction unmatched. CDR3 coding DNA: TGTGCCAGCAGTTCTAGCGGGGGGGCCCTCAATGAGCAGTTCTTC. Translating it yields CASSSSGGALNEQFF.

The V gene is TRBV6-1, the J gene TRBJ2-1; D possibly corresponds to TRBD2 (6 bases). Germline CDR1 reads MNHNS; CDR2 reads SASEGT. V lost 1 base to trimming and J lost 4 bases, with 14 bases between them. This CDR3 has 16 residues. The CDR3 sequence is CASSEGSSVRYNEQFF. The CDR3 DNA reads TGTGCCAGCAGTGAAGGTTCTAGCGTGAGATACAATGAGCAGTTCTTC.

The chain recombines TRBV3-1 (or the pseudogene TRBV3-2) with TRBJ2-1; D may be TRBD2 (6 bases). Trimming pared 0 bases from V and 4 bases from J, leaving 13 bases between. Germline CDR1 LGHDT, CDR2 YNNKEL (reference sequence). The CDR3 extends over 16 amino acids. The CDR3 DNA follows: TGTGCCAGCAGCCAAGAAAAGGCAGGGAGGTACAATGAGCAGTTCTTC. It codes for CASSQEKAGRYNEQFF.

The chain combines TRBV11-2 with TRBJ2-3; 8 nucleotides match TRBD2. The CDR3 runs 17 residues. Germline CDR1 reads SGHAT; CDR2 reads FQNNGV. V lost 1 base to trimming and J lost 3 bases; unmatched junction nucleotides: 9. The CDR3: CASSLAGGPFLTDTQYF. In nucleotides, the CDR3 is TGTGCCAGCAGCTTAGCGGGAGGGCCGTTTTTGACAGATACGCAGTATTTT.

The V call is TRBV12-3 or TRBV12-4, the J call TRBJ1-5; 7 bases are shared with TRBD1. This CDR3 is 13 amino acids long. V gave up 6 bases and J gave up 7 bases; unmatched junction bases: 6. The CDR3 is CASRATGNQPQHF. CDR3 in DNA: TGTGCCAGCAGAGCGACAGGGAACCAGCCCCAGCATTTT.

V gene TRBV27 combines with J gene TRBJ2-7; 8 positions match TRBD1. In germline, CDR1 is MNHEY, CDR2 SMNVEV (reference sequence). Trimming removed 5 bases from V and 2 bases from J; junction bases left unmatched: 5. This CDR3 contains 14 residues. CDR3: CASSLGQEPYEQYF. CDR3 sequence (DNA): TGTGCCAGCAGTCTGGGACAGGAGCCCTACGAGCAGTACTTC.

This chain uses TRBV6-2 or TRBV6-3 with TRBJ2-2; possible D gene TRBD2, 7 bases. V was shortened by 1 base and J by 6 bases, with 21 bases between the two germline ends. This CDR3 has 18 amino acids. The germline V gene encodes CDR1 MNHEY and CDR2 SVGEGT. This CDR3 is CASSYYPRTSPGAGELFF. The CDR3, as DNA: TGTGCCAGCAGTTACTACCCCAGGACTAGTCCAGGGGCCGGGGAGCTGTTTTTT.

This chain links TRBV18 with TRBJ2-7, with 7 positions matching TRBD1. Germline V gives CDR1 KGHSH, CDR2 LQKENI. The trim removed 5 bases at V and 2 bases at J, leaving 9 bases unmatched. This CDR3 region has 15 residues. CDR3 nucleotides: TGTGCCAGCTCAACTGACAGGGTAGGTCCCTACGAGCAGTACTTC. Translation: CASSTDRVGPYEQYF.

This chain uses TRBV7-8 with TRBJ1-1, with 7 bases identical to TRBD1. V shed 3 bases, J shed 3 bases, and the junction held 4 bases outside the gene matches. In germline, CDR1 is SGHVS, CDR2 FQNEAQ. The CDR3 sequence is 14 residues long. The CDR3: CASSLTGSDTEAFF. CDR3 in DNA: TGTGCCAGCAGCTTGACAGGGTCGGACACTGAAGCTTTCTTT.

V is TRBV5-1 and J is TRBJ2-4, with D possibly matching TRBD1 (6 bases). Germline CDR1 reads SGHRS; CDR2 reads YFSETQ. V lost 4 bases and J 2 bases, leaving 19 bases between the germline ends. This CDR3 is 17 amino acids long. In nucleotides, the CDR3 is TGCGCCAGCAGCGAGCCTGGCAGGGGCCTATCCAAAAACATTCAGTACTTC. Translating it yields CASSEPGRGLSKNIQYF.

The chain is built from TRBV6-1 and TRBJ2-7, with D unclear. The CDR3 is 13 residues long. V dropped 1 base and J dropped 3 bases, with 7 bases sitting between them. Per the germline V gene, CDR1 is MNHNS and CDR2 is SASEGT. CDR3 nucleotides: TGTGCCAGCAGTGAAGATTCCTTCTACGAGCAGTACTTC. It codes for CASSEDSFYEQYF.

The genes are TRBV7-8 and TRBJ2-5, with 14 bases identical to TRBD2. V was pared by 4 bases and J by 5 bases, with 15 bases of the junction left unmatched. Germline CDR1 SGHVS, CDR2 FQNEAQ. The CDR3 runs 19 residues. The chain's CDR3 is CASSSRAPGLAGALETQYF. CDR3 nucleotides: TGTGCCAGCAGCTCGCGCGCTCCGGGACTAGCGGGGGCTCTGGAGACCCAGTACTTC.

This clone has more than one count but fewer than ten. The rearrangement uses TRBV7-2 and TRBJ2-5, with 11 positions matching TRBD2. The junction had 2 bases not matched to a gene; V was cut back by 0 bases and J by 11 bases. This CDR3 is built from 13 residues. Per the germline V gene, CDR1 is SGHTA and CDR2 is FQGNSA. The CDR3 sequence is CASSLATSGDQYF. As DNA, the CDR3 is TGTGCCAGCAGCTTAGCGACTAGCGGGGATCAGTACTTC. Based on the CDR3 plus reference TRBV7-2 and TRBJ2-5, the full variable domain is GAGVSQSPSNKVTEKGKDVELRCDPISGHTALYWYRQSLGQGLEFLIYFQGNSAPDKSGLPSDRFSAERTGGSVSTLTIQRTQQEDSAVYLCASSLATSGDQYFGPGTRLLVL.